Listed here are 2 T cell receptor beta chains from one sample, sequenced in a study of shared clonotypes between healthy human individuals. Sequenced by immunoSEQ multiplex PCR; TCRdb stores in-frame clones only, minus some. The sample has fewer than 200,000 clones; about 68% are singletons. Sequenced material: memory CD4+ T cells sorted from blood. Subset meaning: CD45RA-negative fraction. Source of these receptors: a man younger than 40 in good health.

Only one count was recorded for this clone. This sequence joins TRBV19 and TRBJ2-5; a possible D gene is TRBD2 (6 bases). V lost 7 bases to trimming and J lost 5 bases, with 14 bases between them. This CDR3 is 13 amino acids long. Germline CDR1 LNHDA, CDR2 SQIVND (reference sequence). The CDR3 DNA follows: TGTGCCAGTACGGGACGCCGGGGGGAGACCCAGTACTTC. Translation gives CASTGRRGETQYF.

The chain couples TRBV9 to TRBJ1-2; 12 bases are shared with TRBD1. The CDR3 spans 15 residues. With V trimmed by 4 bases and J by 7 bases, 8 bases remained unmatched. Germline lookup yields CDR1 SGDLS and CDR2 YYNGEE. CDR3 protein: CASSPMGQGASGYTF. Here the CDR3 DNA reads TGTGCCAGCAGCCCCATGGGACAGGGGGCGTCTGGCTACACCTTC. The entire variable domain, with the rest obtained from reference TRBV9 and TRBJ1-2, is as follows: DSGVTQTPKHLITATGQRVTLRCSPRSGDLSVYWYQQSLDQGLQFLIQYYNGEERAKGNILERFSAQQFPDLHSELNLSSLELGDSALYFCASSPMGQGASGYTFGSGTRLTVV.